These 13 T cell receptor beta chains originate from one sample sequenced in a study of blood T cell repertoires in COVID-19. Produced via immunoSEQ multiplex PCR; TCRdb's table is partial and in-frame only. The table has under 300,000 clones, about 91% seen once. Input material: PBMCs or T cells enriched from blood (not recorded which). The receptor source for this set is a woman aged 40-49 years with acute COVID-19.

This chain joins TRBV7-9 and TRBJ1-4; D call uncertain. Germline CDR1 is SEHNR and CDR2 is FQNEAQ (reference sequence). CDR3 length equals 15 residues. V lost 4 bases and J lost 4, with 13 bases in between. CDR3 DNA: TGTGCCAGCAGCTCCGAGGTGCAGCTTAATGAAAAACTGTTTTTT. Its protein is CASSSEVQLNEKLFF.

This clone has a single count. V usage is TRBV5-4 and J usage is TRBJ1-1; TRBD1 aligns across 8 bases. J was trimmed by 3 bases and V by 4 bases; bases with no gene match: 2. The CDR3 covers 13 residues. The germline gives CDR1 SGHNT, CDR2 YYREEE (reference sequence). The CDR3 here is CASSRGQDTEAFF. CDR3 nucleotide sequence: TGTGCCAGCAGCCGGGGACAGGACACTGAAGCTTTCTTT. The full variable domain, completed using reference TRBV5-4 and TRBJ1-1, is ETGVTQSPTHLIKTRGQQVTLRCSSQSGHNTVSWYQQALGQGPQFIFQYYREEENGRGNFPPRFSGLQFPNYSSELNVNALELDDSALYLCASSRGQDTEAFFGQGTRLTVV.

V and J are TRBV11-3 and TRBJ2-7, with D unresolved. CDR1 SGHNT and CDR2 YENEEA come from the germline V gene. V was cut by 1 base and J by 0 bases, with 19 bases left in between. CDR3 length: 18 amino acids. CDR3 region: CASSLGPGTLFPSYEQYF. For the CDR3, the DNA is TGTGCCAGCAGCTTAGGCCCAGGAACTTTATTTCCCTCCTACGAGCAGTACTTC.

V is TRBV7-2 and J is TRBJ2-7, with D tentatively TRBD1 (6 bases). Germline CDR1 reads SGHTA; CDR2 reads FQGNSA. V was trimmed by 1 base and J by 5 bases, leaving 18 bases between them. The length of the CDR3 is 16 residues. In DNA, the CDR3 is TGTGCCAGCAGCTTAGTGGGGTCAGGGGCCGGGAACGAGCAGTACTTC. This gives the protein CASSLVGSGAGNEQYF.

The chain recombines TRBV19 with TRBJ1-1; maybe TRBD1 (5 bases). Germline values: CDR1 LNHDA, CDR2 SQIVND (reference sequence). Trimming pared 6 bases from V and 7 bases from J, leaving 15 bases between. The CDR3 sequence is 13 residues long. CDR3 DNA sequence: TGTGCCAGTAGACCCGTCGGGGGTAATGAAGCTTTCTTT. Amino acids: CASRPVGGNEAFF.

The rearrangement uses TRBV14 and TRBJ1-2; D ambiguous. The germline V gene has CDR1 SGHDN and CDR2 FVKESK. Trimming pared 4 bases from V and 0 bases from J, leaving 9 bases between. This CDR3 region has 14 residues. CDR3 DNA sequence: TGTGCCAGCAGCCCGTTCTCCCCTAACTATGGCTACACCTTC. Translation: CASSPFSPNYGYTF.

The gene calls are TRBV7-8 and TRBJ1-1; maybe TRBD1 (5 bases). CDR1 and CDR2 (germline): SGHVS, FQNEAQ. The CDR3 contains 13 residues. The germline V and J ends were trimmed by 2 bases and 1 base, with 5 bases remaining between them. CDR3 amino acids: CASSLRGNTEAFF. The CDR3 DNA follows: TGTGCCAGCAGCTTAAGGGGGAACACTGAAGCTTTCTTT.

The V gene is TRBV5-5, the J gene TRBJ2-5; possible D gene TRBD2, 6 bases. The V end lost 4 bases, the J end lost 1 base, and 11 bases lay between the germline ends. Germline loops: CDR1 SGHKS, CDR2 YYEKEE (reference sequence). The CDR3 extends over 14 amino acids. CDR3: CASSTGLIQETQYF. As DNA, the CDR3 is TGTGCCAGCAGCACGGGACTGATCCAAGAGACCCAGTACTTC.

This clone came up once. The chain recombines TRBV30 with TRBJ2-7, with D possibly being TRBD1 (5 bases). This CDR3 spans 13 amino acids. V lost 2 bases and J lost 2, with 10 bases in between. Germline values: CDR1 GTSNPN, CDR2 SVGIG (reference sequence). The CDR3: CAWSPDNTYEQYV. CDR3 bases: TGTGCCTGGAGTCCGGACAATACCTACGAGCAGTACGTC.

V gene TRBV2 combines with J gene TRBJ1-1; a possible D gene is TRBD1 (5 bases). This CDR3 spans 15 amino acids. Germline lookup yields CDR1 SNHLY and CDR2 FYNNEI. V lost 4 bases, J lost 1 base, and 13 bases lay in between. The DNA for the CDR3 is TGTGCCAGCAGTGTCGGCGGGACTCGGAACACTGAAGCTTTCTTT. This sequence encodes CASSVGGTRNTEAFF.

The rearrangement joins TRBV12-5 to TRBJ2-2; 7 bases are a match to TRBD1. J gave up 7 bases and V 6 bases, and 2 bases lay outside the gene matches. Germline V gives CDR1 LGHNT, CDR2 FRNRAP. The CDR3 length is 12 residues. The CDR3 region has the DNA TGTGCTAGTGGCCCAGGGGGCGGGGAGCTGTTTTTT. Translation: CASGPGGGELFF.

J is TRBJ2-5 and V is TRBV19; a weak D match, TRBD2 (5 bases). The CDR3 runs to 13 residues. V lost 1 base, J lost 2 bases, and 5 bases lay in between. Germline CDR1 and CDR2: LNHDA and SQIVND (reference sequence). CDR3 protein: CASSIAGQETQYF. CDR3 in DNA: TGTGCCAGTAGTATAGCGGGGCAAGAGACCCAGTACTTC.

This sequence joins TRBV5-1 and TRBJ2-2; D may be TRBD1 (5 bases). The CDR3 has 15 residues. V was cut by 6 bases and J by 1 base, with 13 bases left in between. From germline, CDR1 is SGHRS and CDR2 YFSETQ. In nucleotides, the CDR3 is TGCGCCAGCACCCGAGGACACCAGAACACCGGGGAGCTGTTTTTT. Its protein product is CASTRGHQNTGELFF.